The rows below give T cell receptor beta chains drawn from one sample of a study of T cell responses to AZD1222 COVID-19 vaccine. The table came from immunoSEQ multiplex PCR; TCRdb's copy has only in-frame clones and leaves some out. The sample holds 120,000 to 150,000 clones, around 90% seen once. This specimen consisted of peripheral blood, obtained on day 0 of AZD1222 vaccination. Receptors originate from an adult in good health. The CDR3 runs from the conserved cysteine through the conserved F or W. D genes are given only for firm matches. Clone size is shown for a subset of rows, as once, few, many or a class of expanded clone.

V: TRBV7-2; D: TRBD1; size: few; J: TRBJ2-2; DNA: TGTGCCAGCAGCTCTTACAGGGGGCGAGGGGAGCTGTTTTTT; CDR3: CASSSYRGRGELFF
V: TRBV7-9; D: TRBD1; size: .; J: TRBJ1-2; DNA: TGTGCCAGCAGCAAGAGCGGACAGGGAATGAGCTACACCTTC; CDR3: CASSKSGQGMSYTF
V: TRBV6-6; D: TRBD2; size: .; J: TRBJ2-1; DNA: TGTGCCAGCAGTCGACCAACTATAGCGGGCATCTACAATGAGCAGTTCTTC; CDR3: CASSRPTIAGIYNEQFF
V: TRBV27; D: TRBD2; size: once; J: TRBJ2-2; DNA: TGTGCCAGCAGTTCGACTAGCAGATACACCGGGGAGCTGTTTTTT; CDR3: CASSSTSRYTGELFF
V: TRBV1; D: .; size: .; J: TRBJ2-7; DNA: TGCACCAGCAGCCGGAGGGACCCGCGGGCCTACGAGCAGTACTTC; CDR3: CTSSRRDPRAYEQYF
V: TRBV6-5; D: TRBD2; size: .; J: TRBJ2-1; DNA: TGTGCCAGCAGGCGACTAGCTATGAGGGATGAGCAGTTCTTC; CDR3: CASRRLAMRDEQFF
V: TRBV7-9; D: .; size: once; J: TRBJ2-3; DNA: TGTGCCAGCAGCCTGACTCCTGGAGGAGGCACAGATACGCAGTATTTT; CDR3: CASSLTPGGGTDTQYF
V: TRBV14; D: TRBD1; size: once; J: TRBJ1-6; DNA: TGTGCCAGCAGCATCCGGGACAGTTATTCACCCCTCCACTTT; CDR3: CASSIRDSYSPLHF
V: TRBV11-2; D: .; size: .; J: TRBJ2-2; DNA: TGTGCCAGCAGCCCCCCGGAGGCCGAGCCCGGGGAGCTGTTTTTT; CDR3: CASSPPEAEPGELFF
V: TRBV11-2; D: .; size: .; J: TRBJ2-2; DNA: TGTGCCAGCAGCCCGCCAGGGACCGGGGAGCTGTTTTTT; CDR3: CASSPPGTGELFF
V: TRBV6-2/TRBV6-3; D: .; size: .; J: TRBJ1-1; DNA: TGTGCCAGCAGCACGACCTTTGAAGCTTTCTTT; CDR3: CASSTTFEAFF
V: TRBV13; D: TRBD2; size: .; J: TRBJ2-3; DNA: TGTGCCAGCAGCTTCCGGGGGGTCACAGATACGCAGTATTTT; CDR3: CASSFRGVTDTQYF
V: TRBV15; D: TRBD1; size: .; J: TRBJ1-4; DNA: TGTGCCACCGGGGGACAGGGGGCAAGAAGTGAAAAACTGTTTTTT; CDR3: CATGGQGARSEKLFF
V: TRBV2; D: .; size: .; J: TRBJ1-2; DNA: TGTGCCAGTTTTACGGGACTCCCCTATGGCTACACCTTC; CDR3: CASFTGLPYGYTF
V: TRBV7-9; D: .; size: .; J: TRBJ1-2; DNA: TGTGCCAGCACCCTCTCTAATCAATATGGGGGCTACACCTTC; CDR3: CASTLSNQYGGYTF
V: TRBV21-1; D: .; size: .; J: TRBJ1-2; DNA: TGTGCCAGCAGCAAAAACTATGGCTACACCTTC; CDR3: CASSKNYGYTF
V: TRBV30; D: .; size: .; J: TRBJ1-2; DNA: TGTGCCTGGATAGCTCCATTTGGTGGCTACACCTTC; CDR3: CAWIAPFGGYTF
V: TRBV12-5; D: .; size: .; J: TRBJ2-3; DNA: TGTGCTAGTGGTTTGGGGTGGGGAGATACGCAGTATTTT; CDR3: CASGLGWGDTQYF
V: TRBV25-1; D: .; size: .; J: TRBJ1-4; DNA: TGTGCCAGCAGTCTTTCCCGTAGGGGTCGGGATGAAAAACTGTTTTTT; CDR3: CASSLSRRGRDEKLFF
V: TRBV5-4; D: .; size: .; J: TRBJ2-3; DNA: TGTGCCAGCAGCTTGACCCAATACACAGATACGCAGTATTTT; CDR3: CASSLTQYTDTQYF
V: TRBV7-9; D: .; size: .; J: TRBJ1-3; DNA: TGTGCCAGCAGCCAGAGTAGGGAAGACTCTGGAAACACCATATATTTT; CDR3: CASSQSREDSGNTIYF
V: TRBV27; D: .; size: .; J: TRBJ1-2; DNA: TGTGCCAGCGGGCTGGGGGTGACGGCCGGCTACACCTTC; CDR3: CASGLGVTAGYTF
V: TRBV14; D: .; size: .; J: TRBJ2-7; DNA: TGTGCCAGCAGCCAAGGTCGGGGCTACGAGCAGTACTTC; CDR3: CASSQGRGYEQYF
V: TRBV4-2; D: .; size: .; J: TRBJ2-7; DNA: TGTGCCAGCAGCCGATCAAAGGGGGGTCCGGCCTACGAGCAGTACTTC; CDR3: CASSRSKGGPAYEQYF
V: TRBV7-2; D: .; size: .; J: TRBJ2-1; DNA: TGTGCCAGCAGCTCCGACCCCGGCCAGTATGAGCAGTTCTTC; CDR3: CASSSDPGQYEQFF
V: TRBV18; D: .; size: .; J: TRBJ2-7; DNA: TGTGCCAGCTCTCGCCGACACACCTACGAGCAGTACTTC; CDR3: CASSRRHTYEQYF
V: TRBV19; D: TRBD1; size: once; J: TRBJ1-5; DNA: TGTGCCAGTAGTCCACCCACAGGGGGCGGTCAGCCCCAGCATTTT; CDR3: CASSPPTGGGQPQHF
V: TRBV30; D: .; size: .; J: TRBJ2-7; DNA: TGTGCCTGGAGTGCCACCTACGAGCAGTACTTC; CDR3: CAWSATYEQYF
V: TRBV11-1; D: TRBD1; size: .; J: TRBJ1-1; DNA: TGTGCCAGCAGCTTAGTTGGGACAGGGTATGAAGCTTTCTTT; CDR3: CASSLVGTGYEAFF
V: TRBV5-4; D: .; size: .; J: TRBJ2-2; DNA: TGTGCCAGCAGCTCCGGCCCCACCGGGGAGCTGTTTTTT; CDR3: CASSSGPTGELFF
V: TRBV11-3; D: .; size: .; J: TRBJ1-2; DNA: TGTGCCAGCAGCTCAATGGCGCTCTATGGCTACACCTTC; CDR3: CASSSMALYGYTF
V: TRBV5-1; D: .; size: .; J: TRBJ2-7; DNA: TGCGCCAGCAGCTTGGACAGACGAAAACCCTACGAGCAGTACTTC; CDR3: CASSLDRRKPYEQYF
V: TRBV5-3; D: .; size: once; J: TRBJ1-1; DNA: TGTGCCGTAAACAGGGTTGGCCTACACGGCCAGAAGACTGAAGCTTTCTTT; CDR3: CAVNRVGLHGQKTEAFF
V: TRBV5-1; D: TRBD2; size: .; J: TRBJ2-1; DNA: TGCGCCAGCAGCTTTAGCGGGAGTTATGAGCAGTTCTTC; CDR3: CASSFSGSYEQFF
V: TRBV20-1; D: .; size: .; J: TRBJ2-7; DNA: TGCAGTGCCTGGCGGGGCTACGAGCAGTACTTC; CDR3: CSAWRGYEQYF
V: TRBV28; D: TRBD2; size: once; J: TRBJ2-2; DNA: TGTGCCAGCAGTTCACCTAGCGGGGGGGCCGGCGGGGAGCTGTTTTTT; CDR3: CASSSPSGGAGGELFF
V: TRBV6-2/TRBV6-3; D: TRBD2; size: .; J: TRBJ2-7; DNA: TGTGCCAGCAGTTACTCGGGACTAGCGGGTCTTAGGGAGCAGTACTTC; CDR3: CASSYSGLAGLREQYF
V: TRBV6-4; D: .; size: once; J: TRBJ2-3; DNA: TGTGCCAGCAGTGACGACGGGATAAATACGCAGTATTTT; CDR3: CASSDDGINTQYF
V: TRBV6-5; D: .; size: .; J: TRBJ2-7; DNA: TGTGCCAGCAGTCGAGACACTTACGAGCAGTACTTC; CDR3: CASSRDTYEQYF
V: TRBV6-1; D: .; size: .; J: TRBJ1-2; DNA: TGTGCCACTTTCCCGGACAGAGCTAACTATGGCTACACCTTC; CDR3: CATFPDRANYGYTF
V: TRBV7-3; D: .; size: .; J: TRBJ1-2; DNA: TGTGCCAGCAGCTTAAGACAAAACTATGGCTACACCTTC; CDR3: CASSLRQNYGYTF